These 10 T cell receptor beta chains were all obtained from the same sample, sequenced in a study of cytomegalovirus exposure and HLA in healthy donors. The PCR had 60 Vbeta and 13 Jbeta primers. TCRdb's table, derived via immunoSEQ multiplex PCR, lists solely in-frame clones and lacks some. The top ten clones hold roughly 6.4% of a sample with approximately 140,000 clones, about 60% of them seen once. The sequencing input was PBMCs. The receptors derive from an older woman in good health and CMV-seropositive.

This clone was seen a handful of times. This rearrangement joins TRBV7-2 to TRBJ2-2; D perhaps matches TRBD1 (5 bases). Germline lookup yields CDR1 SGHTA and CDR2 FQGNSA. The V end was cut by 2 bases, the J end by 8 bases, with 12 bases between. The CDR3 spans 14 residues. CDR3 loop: CASSLLTVGGELFF. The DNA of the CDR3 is TGTGCCAGCAGCTTATTGACAGTCGGGGGGGAGCTGTTTTTT.

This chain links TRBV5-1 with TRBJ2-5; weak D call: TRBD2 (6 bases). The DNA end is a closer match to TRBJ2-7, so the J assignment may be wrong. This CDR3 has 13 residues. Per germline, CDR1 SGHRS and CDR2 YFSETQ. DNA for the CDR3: TGCGCCAGCAGCCCGGGGGTTGGTTACGAGCAGTACTTC. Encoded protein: CASSPGVGYEQYF.

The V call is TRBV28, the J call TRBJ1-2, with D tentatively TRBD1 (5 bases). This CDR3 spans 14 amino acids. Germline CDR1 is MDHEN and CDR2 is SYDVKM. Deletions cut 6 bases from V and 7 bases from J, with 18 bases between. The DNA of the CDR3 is TGTGCCAGCAGCCAGCCCCCGGGACTTCTTGGCTACACCTTC. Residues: CASSQPPGLLGYTF.

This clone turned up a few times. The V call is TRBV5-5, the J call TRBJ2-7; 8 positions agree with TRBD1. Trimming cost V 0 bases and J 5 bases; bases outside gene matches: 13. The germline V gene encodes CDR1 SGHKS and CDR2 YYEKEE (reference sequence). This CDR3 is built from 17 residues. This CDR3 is CASSLVGRQGPTDEQYF. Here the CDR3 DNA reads TGTGCCAGCAGCTTGGTTGGTAGACAGGGGCCCACGGACGAGCAGTACTTC.

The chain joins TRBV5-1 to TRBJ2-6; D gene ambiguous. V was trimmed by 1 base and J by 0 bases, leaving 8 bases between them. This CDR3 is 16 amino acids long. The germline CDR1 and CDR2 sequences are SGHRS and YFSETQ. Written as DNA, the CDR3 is TGCGCCAGCAGCTTGACACCCGCCTCTGGGGCCAACGTCCTGACTTTC. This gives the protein CASSLTPASGANVLTF.

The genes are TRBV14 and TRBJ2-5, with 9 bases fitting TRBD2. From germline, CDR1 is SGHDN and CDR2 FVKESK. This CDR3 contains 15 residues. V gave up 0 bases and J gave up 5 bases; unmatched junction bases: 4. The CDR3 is CASSQDIAGVETQYF. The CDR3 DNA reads TGTGCCAGCAGCCAAGATATAGCGGGAGTGGAGACCCAGTACTTC.

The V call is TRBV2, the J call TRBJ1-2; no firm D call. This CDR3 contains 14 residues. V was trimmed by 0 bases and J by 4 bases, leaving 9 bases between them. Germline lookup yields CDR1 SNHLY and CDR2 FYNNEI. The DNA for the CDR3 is TGTGCCAGCAGTGAAGCGCGGGAGGCCTATGGCTACACCTTC. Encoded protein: CASSEAREAYGYTF.

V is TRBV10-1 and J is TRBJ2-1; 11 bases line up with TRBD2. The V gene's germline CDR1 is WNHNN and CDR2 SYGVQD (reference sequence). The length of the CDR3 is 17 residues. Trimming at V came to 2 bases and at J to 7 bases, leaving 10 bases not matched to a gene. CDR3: CASSEGFGLAGGNEQFF. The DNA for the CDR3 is TGCGCCAGCAGTGAGGGGTTTGGGCTAGCGGGAGGAAATGAGCAGTTCTTC.

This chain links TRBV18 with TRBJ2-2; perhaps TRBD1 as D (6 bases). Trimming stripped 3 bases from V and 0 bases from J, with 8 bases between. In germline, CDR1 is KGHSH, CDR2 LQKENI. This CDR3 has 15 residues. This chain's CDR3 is CASSPTGANTGELFF. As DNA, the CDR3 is TGTGCCAGCTCACCGACAGGTGCGAACACCGGGGAGCTGTTTTTT.

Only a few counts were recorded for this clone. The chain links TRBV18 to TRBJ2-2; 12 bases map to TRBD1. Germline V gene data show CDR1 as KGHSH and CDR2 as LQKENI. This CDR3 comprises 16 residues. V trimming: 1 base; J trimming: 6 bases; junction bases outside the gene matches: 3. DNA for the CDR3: TGTGCCAGCTCACCACGCGGGACAGGGGGCCCCGGGGAGCTGTTTTTT. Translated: CASSPRGTGGPGELFF.